Sequencing of this T cell receptor (beta chain) was carried out in a study of shared clonotypes between healthy human individuals. Germline V gives CDR1 SGHTA, CDR2 FQGNSA. The germline V and J ends were trimmed by 2 bases and 1 base, with 7 bases remaining between them. The CDR3 length is 14 residues. Each of the donors was a healthy adult who was HIV-negative and had not had a recent acute infection or vaccination. All participating donors were Caucasian adults from Nashville, Tennessee. Profiling relied on immunoSEQ multiplex PCR, and the TCRdb table lists in-frame clones only, not all of them. The sample carries over a million clones, around four fifths recorded once.

The chain uses TRBV7-2 and TRBJ2-3; no clear D. This TCR came from a man between 18 and 35 years old in good health. Sequenced: memory CD4+ T cells sorted from blood. Subset meaning: CD45RA-negative fraction. CDR3 bases: TGTGCCAGCAGCTTATCGTCCCGCACAGATACGCAGTATTTT. Protein: CASSLSSRTDTQYF.